This is a list of T cell receptor beta chains from one sample in a study of blood T cell repertoires in COVID-19. Generated by immunoSEQ multiplex PCR, the TCRdb table keeps only in-frame clones and is missing some. Of 75,000 to 95,000 clones in the sample, 80% to 85% were seen once. Source material: peripheral blood. The origin of the receptors is a human donor in a cohort sampled during active COVID-19. CDR3s include the opening cysteine and the closing phenylalanine or tryptophan. A D gene is named only where the DNA matches it firmly. Clone size, where shown, is once, few, many, or a class for clones that have expanded.

clone size	D gene	J gene	V gene	CDR3 protein	CDR3 DNA
NA	NA	TRBJ2-7	TRBV2	CASTEGGGEVDEQYF	TGTGCCAGCACCGAAGGGGGAGGGGAGGTGGACGAGCAGTACTTC
few	NA	TRBJ1-2	TRBV10-3	CAISEGGYGYTF	TGTGCCATCAGTGAGGGAGGTTATGGCTACACCTTC
NA	TRBD2	TRBJ2-3	TRBV11-2	CASSPRTSGGAGDTQYF	TGTGCCAGCAGCCCCCGGACTAGCGGGGGGGCCGGAGATACGCAGTATTTT
once	TRBD2	TRBJ2-5	TRBV18	CASSLGTSRWETQYF	TGTGCCAGCTCCCTTGGGACTAGCAGGTGGGAGACCCAGTACTTC
NA	NA	TRBJ2-1	TRBV15	CATSRDDGLYPDEQFF	TGTGCCACCAGCAGAGATGATGGGCTCTATCCCGATGAGCAGTTCTTC
NA	NA	TRBJ1-2	TRBV6-5	CASSSRQDGSYGYTF	TGTGCCAGCAGTTCCCGACAGGATGGGAGCTATGGCTACACCTTC
NA	TRBD2	TRBJ2-1	TRBV7-3	CASSLMASGGGGEQFF	TGTGCCAGCAGCTTAATGGCTAGCGGGGGGGGCGGTGAGCAGTTCTTC
NA	NA	TRBJ2-5	TRBV2	CASGGQYQETQYF	TGTGCCAGCGGGGGCCAGTACCAAGAGACCCAGTACTTC
NA	NA	TRBJ2-5	TRBV21-1	CASSKKIAGQGQETQYF	TGTGCCAGCAGCAAAAAGATAGCGGGACAGGGTCAAGAGACCCAGTACTTC
NA	NA	TRBJ2-1	TRBV5-6	CASSSLGVVSDEQFF	TGTGCCAGCAGCTCCCTGGGAGTCGTTAGCGATGAGCAGTTCTTC
NA	NA	TRBJ2-7	TRBV6-5	CASSYGAGQHSYEQYF	TGTGCCAGCAGTTACGGTGCGGGACAGCACTCCTACGAGCAGTACTTC
NA	TRBD2	TRBJ2-5	TRBV11-3	CASSSPMGGETQYF	TGTGCCAGCAGCTCCCCGATGGGGGGGGAGACCCAGTACTTC
NA	TRBD1	TRBJ1-1	TRBV5-1	CASSTEQGRTEAFF	TGCGCCAGCAGCACAGAACAGGGGAGGACTGAAGCTTTCTTT
NA	NA	TRBJ1-5	TRBV3-1/TRBV3-2	CASSQADNQPQHF	TGTGCCAGCAGCCAAGCAGATAATCAGCCCCAGCATTTT
NA	NA	TRBJ1-2	TRBV20-1	CSAGAYGYTF	TGCAGTGCAGGGGCCTATGGCTACACCTTC
NA	TRBD1	TRBJ2-5	TRBV9	CASSPTGGFETQYF	TGTGCCAGCAGCCCGACAGGGGGTTTCGAGACCCAGTACTTC
NA	NA	TRBJ1-2	TRBV12-3/TRBV12-4	CASRTGRLNGYTF	TGTGCCAGCAGAACCGGGAGACTAAATGGCTACACCTTC
NA	TRBD1	TRBJ1-2	TRBV30	CAWSPGQNYGYTF	TGTGCCTGGTCTCCGGGACAGAACTATGGCTACACCTTC
NA	TRBD1	TRBJ1-6	TRBV5-6	CASSFIGTGTNSPLHF	TGTGCCAGCAGTTTCATAGGGACAGGAACCAATTCACCCCTCCACTTT
NA	NA	TRBJ2-7	TRBV5-4	CASSSGIGTLSSYEQYF	TGTGCCAGCAGCTCCGGGATCGGGACTCTGAGCTCCTACGAGCAGTACTTC
NA	NA	TRBJ1-4	TRBV3-1/TRBV3-2	CASGDMADEKLFF	TGTGCCAGCGGGGACATGGCAGATGAAAAACTGTTTTTT
few	NA	TRBJ2-7	TRBV29-1	CSVAGSSYEQYF	TGCAGCGTTGCAGGCAGTTCCTACGAGCAGTACTTC
once	NA	TRBJ2-7	TRBV30	CAWGPGSYEQYF	TGTGCCTGGGGACCGGGCTCCTACGAGCAGTACTTC
once	TRBD2	TRBJ2-1	TRBV19	CASSIRGGGDEQFF	TGTGCCAGTAGTATCCGCGGGGGGGGCGATGAGCAGTTCTTC
NA	NA	TRBJ2-2	TRBV5-4	CASSLAGRGTGELFF	TGTGCCAGCAGCTTGGCAGGGAGGGGGACCGGGGAGCTGTTTTTT
few	TRBD2	TRBJ2-1	TRBV18	CASSPGLASNEQFF	TGTGCCAGCTCTCCGGGACTAGCGTCCAATGAGCAGTTCTTC
NA	NA	TRBJ1-1	TRBV5-1	CASSPGQTGSTEAFF	TGCGCCAGCAGCCCAGGCCAGACGGGAAGCACTGAAGCTTTCTTT
NA	TRBD1	TRBJ2-7	TRBV18	CASSPTGSYEQYF	TGTGCCAGCTCACCGACAGGGTCCTACGAGCAGTACTTC
NA	TRBD1	TRBJ1-1	TRBV11-2	CASNRQGGGTEAFF	TGTGCCAGCAATCGCCAGGGGGGAGGCACTGAAGCTTTCTTT
NA	TRBD1	TRBJ2-1	TRBV2	CASSEDRGGWDEQFF	TGTGCCAGCAGTGAAGACAGGGGTGGGTGGGATGAGCAGTTCTTC
NA	NA	TRBJ2-5	TRBV29-1	CSVRGQNQETQYF	TGCAGCGTTCGTGGACAGAACCAAGAGACCCAGTACTTC
NA	NA	TRBJ2-7	TRBV5-5	CASSAGGPYEQYF	TGTGCCAGCAGCGCCGGGGGTCCCTACGAGCAGTACTTC